Each of the 31 T cell receptor beta chains below was sequenced from the same sample in a study of T-cell memory formation after mild COVID-19. Using its own MiXCR run on the 5' RACE reads, TCRdb lists one record per CDR3 protein. The sample has 150,000 to 200,000 distinct CDR3 sequences, roughly 14% seen once. Sequencing was done on a sample of PBMCs or a T cell subset sorted from them (not recorded which). All receptors come from an adult woman who had mild COVID-19 (a few samples of this study predate the infection). Cell type and time point are not known.

The chain uses TRBV27 and TRBJ2-3; TRBD2 agrees at 8 bases. Germline V CDR1 and CDR2: MNHEY, SMNVEV (reference sequence). The CDR3 is made up of 14 amino acids. With V trimmed by 8 bases and J by 8 bases, 12 bases remained unmatched. Here the CDR3 DNA reads TGTGCCAGCGCCCCTTTAGCGGGATCGGTTACGCAGTATTTT. It is translated as CASAPLAGSVTQYF.

The V call is TRBV30, the J call TRBJ2-3, with D possibly being TRBD1 (5 bases). The CDR3 runs to 14 residues. The germline CDR1 and CDR2 sequences are GTSNPN and SVGIG (reference sequence). Trimming cost V 6 bases and J 8 bases, with 21 bases left between them. The CDR3 nucleotides read TGTGCCTGCCCCGCCGGGCAGGGTGTCGGTACGCAGTATTTT. This translates into CACPAGQGVGTQYF.

The gene calls are TRBV5-1 and TRBJ2-3; 9 bases are a match to TRBD1. The CDR3 consists of 16 residues. The ends lost 4 bases at V and 0 bases at J; junction bases unmatched: 6. The germline V gene encodes CDR1 SGHRS and CDR2 YFSETQ. CDR3 in DNA: TGCGCCAGCAGCGGGGGGACAGGGCCTAGCACAGATACGCAGTATTTT. Protein product: CASSGGTGPSTDTQYF.

This clonotype has only a few counts. The J gene is TRBJ2-4, the V gene TRBV18; D is perhaps TRBD1 or TRBD2 (5 bases each). The V gene's germline CDR1 is KGHSH and CDR2 LQKENI. CDR3 length: 16 amino acids. The germline V and J ends were trimmed by 2 bases and 1 base, with 12 bases remaining between them. The chain's CDR3 is CASSPGDWGAKNIQYF. CDR3 DNA sequence: TGTGCCAGCTCACCAGGAGACTGGGGGGCCAAAAACATTCAGTACTTC.

This clonotype was counted ten times or more. This chain links TRBV5-1 with TRBJ2-7; D is unresolved. The CDR3 is made up of 15 amino acids. The germline V gene encodes CDR1 SGHRS and CDR2 YFSETQ. Between the trimmed V and J ends, which lost 0 bases and 2 bases, there was a span of 12 bases. CDR3 nucleotide sequence: TGCGCCAGCAGCTTGGGGTTATCAGGAGCCTACGAGCAGTACTTC. It specifies CASSLGLSGAYEQYF. Together with reference TRBV5-1 and TRBJ2-7, the CDR3 gives the full variable domain: KAGVTQTPRYLIKTRGQQVTLSCSPISGHRSVSWYQQTPGQGLQFLFEYFSETQRNKGNFPGRFSGRQFSNSRSEMNVSTLELGDSALYLCASSLGLSGAYEQYFGPGTRLTVT.

In its sample, this clonotype was seen a few times. This chain joins TRBV4-2 and TRBJ2-3; tentatively, D is TRBD2 (6 bases). The CDR3 runs 17 residues. Germline CDR1 and CDR2: LGHNA and YNFKEQ. Trimming cost V 1 base and J 2 bases, with 16 bases left between them. CDR3 nucleotide sequence: TGTGCCAGCAGCCAAGGGGACTCTGTGTTGTACACAGATACGCAGTATTTT. This translates into CASSQGDSVLYTDTQYF.

This clonotype was counted a few times. This chain links TRBV3-1 with TRBJ1-2; D is unresolved. The CDR3 spans 13 residues. The germline V and J ends were trimmed by 2 bases and 6 bases, with 10 bases remaining between them. The germline V gene has CDR1 LGHDT and CDR2 YNNKEL (reference sequence). The CDR3 DNA follows: TGTGCCAGCAGCCAATCACCCGGGAATGGCTACACCTTC. Its translation is CASSQSPGNGYTF.

The chain has TRBV6-6 and TRBJ2-7; D unresolved. Germline loops: CDR1 MNHNY, CDR2 SVGAGI (reference sequence). V dropped 2 bases and J dropped 6 bases, with 8 bases sitting between them. There are 12 residues in the CDR3. CDR3 sequence reads: CASSYGPAEQYF. The CDR3 nucleotides are TGTGCCAGCAGTTACGGGCCCGCCGAGCAGTACTTC.

This rearrangement joins TRBV7-2 to TRBJ2-3; TRBD2 aligns across 10 bases. The CDR3 has 18 residues. J lost 2 bases, V lost 5 bases, and 13 bases had no gene match. Looked up from germline, CDR1 is SGHTA and CDR2 is FQGNSA. CDR3 sequence reads: CASSPQGAGLADTDTQYF. The DNA for the CDR3 is TGTGCCAGCAGCCCACAGGGAGCCGGACTAGCGGACACAGATACGCAGTATTTT.

The chain recombines TRBV5-1 with TRBJ1-1; D gene ambiguous. Looked up from germline, CDR1 is SGHRS and CDR2 is YFSETQ. V gave up 1 base and J gave up 0 bases, with 7 bases separating them. The CDR3 loop spans 14 amino acids. The CDR3 bases are TGCGCCAGCAGCTTGAGACATATGAACACTGAAGCTTTCTTT. Its protein is CASSLRHMNTEAFF.

This clonotype came up a few times. The V gene is TRBV19, the J gene TRBJ2-7; maybe TRBD1 (5 bases). Trimming removed 2 bases at V and 7 bases at J, with 15 bases between. Germline CDR1 is LNHDA and CDR2 is SQIVND (reference sequence). This CDR3 is 14 amino acids long. The CDR3 DNA follows: TGTGCCAGTAGTATACGGCAGGGCCCCTCTGAGCAGTACTTC. This codes for CASSIRQGPSEQYF.

The table lists this clonotype with a count of one. The rearrangement links TRBV20-1 to TRBJ1-2, with 7 nucleotides matching TRBD1. CDR1 is DFQATT and CDR2 is SNEGSKA in the germline V gene (reference sequence). After removal of 6 bases from V and 3 bases from J, the junction contained 10 bases not matched to a gene. The CDR3 is 14 residues long. CDR3 amino acids: CSAYRRQGYYGYTF. DNA for the CDR3: TGCAGTGCCTACCGTAGACAGGGCTACTATGGCTACACCTTC.

In its sample, this clonotype was seen a few times. The V call is TRBV12-3 or TRBV12-4, the J call TRBJ2-1; TRBD2 aligns across 11 bases. The CDR3 totals 15 residues. Trimming at V came to 7 bases and at J to 4 bases, leaving 6 bases not matched to a gene. The CDR3 DNA follows: TGTGCCAGCACCCTAGCGGGAGGCGTTTACAATGAGCAGTTCTTC. Translating it yields CASTLAGGVYNEQFF.

The chain uses TRBV7-7 and TRBJ1-4, with D perhaps matching TRBD1 (6 bases). The V gene lost 10 bases and the J gene lost 0 bases, with 18 bases spanning the gap. Germline V lookup: CDR1 SSHAT, CDR2 FNYEAQ (reference sequence). This CDR3 comprises 16 residues. CDR3 amino acids: CANRPGHLATNEKLFF. The CDR3 DNA follows: TGTGCCAACAGACCGGGACACCTAGCAACTAATGAAAAACTGTTTTTT. Full variable domain (missing parts from reference TRBV7-7 and TRBJ1-4): GAGVSQSPRYKVTKRGQDVTLRCDPISSHATLYWYQQALGQGPEFLTYFNYEAQPDKSGLPSDRFSAERPEGSISTLTIQRTEQRDSAMYRCANRPGHLATNEKLFFGSGTQLSVL.

As DNA, the CDR3 is TGCAGCGTTGAGGGTGGGTCACCCACTGAAGCTTTCTTT. This sequence encodes CSVEGGSPTEAFF. The chain is built from TRBV29-1 and TRBJ1-1, with D unclear. Trimming took off 3 bases at V and 4 bases at J, with 12 bases between the two ends. The germline gives CDR1 SQVTM, CDR2 ANQGSEA. This CDR3 spans 13 amino acids. Complete variable domain (other parts from reference TRBV29-1 and TRBJ1-1): SAVISQKPSRDICQRGTSLTIQCQVDSQVTMMFWYRQQPGQSLTLIATANQGSEATYESGFVIDKFPISRPNLTFSTLTVSNMSPEDSSIYLCSVEGGSPTEAFFGQGTRLTVV.

This clonotype was seen many times. The genes are TRBV5-4 and TRBJ2-5; D not certain. The CDR3 totals 11 residues. CDR1 and CDR2 (germline): SGHNT, YYREEE (reference sequence). V lost 4 bases and J 2 bases, leaving 3 bases between the germline ends. This chain's CDR3 is CASSQQETQYF. DNA for the CDR3: TGTGCCAGCAGCCAGCAAGAGACCCAGTACTTC.

This chain joins TRBV5-1 and TRBJ2-7; TRBD1 matches 9 bases. J gave up 1 base and V 4 bases, and 6 bases lay outside the gene matches. Germline V lookup: CDR1 SGHRS, CDR2 YFSETQ. This CDR3 is 15 amino acids long. The CDR3 DNA is TGCGCCAGCAGCGGAGGGACAGGGTTTTCCTACGAGCAGTACTTC. It translates to CASSGGTGFSYEQYF.

This clonotype was seen more than once but under ten times. The chain links TRBV4-3 to TRBJ2-1; 12 nucleotides align to TRBD2. V lost 0 bases to trimming and J lost 4 bases; unmatched junction nucleotides: 1. The CDR3 covers 16 residues. Germline values: CDR1 LGHNA, CDR2 YSLEER. The CDR3 region has the DNA TGCGCCAGCAGCCAAGAAACTAGCGGGGGGTACAATGAGCAGTTCTTC. Protein sequence: CASSQETSGGYNEQFF.

The chain combines TRBV6-6 with TRBJ2-1, with TRBD2 identical over 8 bases. Looked up from germline, CDR1 is MNHNY and CDR2 is SVGAGI (reference sequence). The trim removed 5 bases at V and 9 bases at J, leaving 18 bases unmatched. The CDR3 sequence is 17 residues long. CDR3 region: CASSLPASAGGRREQFF. CDR3 bases: TGTGCCAGCAGTCTCCCCGCCTCGGCGGGAGGACGGCGTGAGCAGTTCTTC.

The rearrangement joins TRBV20-1 to TRBJ2-1, with 10 nucleotides matching TRBD2. Germline V gene data show CDR1 as DFQATT and CDR2 as SNEGSKA (reference sequence). Trimming removed 6 bases from V and 6 bases from J; junction bases left unmatched: 5. The CDR3 is made up of 13 amino acids. The CDR3 is CSATGLAINEQFF. In nucleotides, the CDR3 is TGCAGTGCAACGGGACTAGCGATCAATGAGCAGTTCTTC.

This sequence joins TRBV20-1 and TRBJ2-7, with 8 bases fitting TRBD2. V was clipped by 0 bases and J by 9 bases; unmatched bases: 16. The CDR3 has 16 residues. Germline V lookup: CDR1 DFQATT, CDR2 SNEGSKA (reference sequence). CDR3 residues: CSARDHNSGKPTVQYF. The CDR3 coding sequence is TGCAGTGCTAGAGATCACAATAGCGGGAAGCCTACGGTGCAGTACTTC.

The rearrangement links TRBV4-1 to TRBJ2-5; 7 nucleotides agree with TRBD2. The CDR3 spans 15 residues. Losses at the gene ends were 3 bases for V and 0 bases for J; bases not matched to a gene: 4. The germline gives CDR1 MGHRA, CDR2 YSYEKL. Here the CDR3 reads CASSHRGTNQETQYF. The CDR3 bases are TGCGCCAGCAGCCATCGGGGGACTAACCAAGAGACCCAGTACTTC.

This clonotype was found once. This chain links TRBV24-1 with TRBJ2-1; 10 bases fit TRBD2. Trimming cost V 4 bases and J 7 bases; bases outside gene matches: 12. The V gene's germline CDR1 is KGHDR and CDR2 SFDVKD. The CDR3 runs to 17 residues. The CDR3 loop is CATSESRTSGFGNEQFF. For the CDR3, the DNA is TGTGCCACCAGTGAGTCCCGGACTAGCGGATTTGGGAATGAGCAGTTCTTC.

The chain joins TRBV25-1 to TRBJ2-1, with TRBD2 matching 7 bases. The CDR3 runs 14 residues. Germline V gene lookup returns CDR1 MGHDK and CDR2 SYGVNS. Germline trimming cut 4 bases from V and 2 bases from J; bases unmatched to any gene: 2. CDR3 nucleotides: TGTGCCAGCAGTGTAACTAGCGCCTACAATGAGCAGTTCTTC. Its translation is CASSVTSAYNEQFF. Full variable domain (missing parts from reference TRBV25-1 and TRBJ2-1): EADIYQTPRYLVIGTGKKITLECSQTMGHDKMYWYQQDPGMELHLIHYSYGVNSTEKGDLSSESTVSRIRTEHFPLTLESARPSHTSQYLCASSVTSAYNEQFFGPGTRLTVL.

This clonotype appeared a few times. The gene calls are TRBV4-1 and TRBJ2-2; TRBD1 matches at 9 bases. V shed 4 bases, J shed 5 bases, and the junction held 5 bases outside the gene matches. Germline assignment: CDR1 MGHRA and CDR2 YSYEKL. The CDR3 is 15 residues long. The CDR3 region is CASSLRTGETGELFF. The CDR3 region has the DNA TGCGCCAGCAGCCTCCGGACAGGGGAGACCGGGGAGCTGTTTTTT.

In this sample, this clonotype turned up a few times. The rearrangement links TRBV4-3 to TRBJ2-2, with D possibly matching TRBD2 (5 bases). Germline V gene sequence: CDR1 LGHNA, CDR2 YSLEER. The V and J ends lost 4 bases and 1 base respectively, with 7 bases between them. The CDR3 totals 14 residues. CDR3 loop: CASSLSENTGELFF. The CDR3 bases are TGCGCCAGCAGCCTTAGCGAGAACACCGGGGAGCTGTTTTTT.

This clonotype was counted between two and nine times. V and J are TRBV5-1 and TRBJ2-6; TRBD1 might be the D (6 bases). The ends were cut back, 4 bases at V and 1 base at J, with 6 bases in the middle. There are 14 residues in the CDR3. Germline V gives CDR1 SGHRS, CDR2 YFSETQ. CDR3 sequence: CASSDRSGANVLTF. As DNA, the CDR3 is TGCGCCAGCAGCGACAGGTCTGGGGCCAACGTCCTGACTTTC.

V usage is TRBV5-5 and J usage is TRBJ2-3; 7 nucleotides match TRBD2. The germline V gene has CDR1 SGHKS and CDR2 YYEKEE (reference sequence). Trimming took 4 bases from V and 0 from J; bases not matched to a gene: 2. The CDR3 totals 14 residues. This chain's CDR3 is CASSAGVSTDTQYF. In nucleotides, the CDR3 is TGTGCCAGCAGCGCGGGGGTTAGCACAGATACGCAGTATTTT. The entire variable domain, with the rest obtained from reference TRBV5-5 and TRBJ2-3, is as follows: DAGVTQSPTHLIKTRGQQVTLRCSPISGHKSVSWYQQVLGQGPQFIFQYYEKEERGRGNFPDRFSARQFPNYSSELNVNALLLGDSALYLCASSAGVSTDTQYFGPGTRLTVL.

The V gene is TRBV12-3 or TRBV12-4, the J gene TRBJ1-1; weak D call: TRBD1 (6 bases). This CDR3 is 13 amino acids long. V shed 8 bases and J shed 8 bases, with 18 bases lying between them. The CDR3 loop reads CASGLGGLGEAFF. The DNA of the CDR3 is TGTGCCAGCGGCCTAGGGGGTTTAGGGGAAGCTTTCTTT.

This clonotype was seen a few times. V and J are TRBV5-1 and TRBJ1-1, with TRBD1 matching 8 bases. The CDR3 runs to 13 residues. The germline CDR1 and CDR2 sequences are SGHRS and YFSETQ. With 5 bases clipped from V and 4 bases from J, the junction kept 4 bases outside the gene matches. CDR3 region: CASRDRAGTEAFF. Here the CDR3 DNA reads TGCGCCAGCAGGGACAGGGCCGGCACTGAAGCTTTCTTT.

The J gene is TRBJ2-7, the V gene TRBV6-6; 15 positions match TRBD2. The CDR3 consists of 18 residues. With V trimmed by 6 bases and J by 1 base, 10 bases remained unmatched. Germline V gene lookup returns CDR1 MNHNY and CDR2 SVGAGI (reference sequence). In DNA form, the CDR3 reads TGTGCCAGCAGACAATCCGGGACTAGCGGGGGGCAGTCCTACGAGCAGTACTTC. Encoded protein: CASRQSGTSGGQSYEQYF.